This T cell receptor beta chain is drawn from a study of cytomegalovirus exposure and HLA in healthy donors. Overall study context: Roughly 180 million T cells yielded approximately 100 million unique TCR beta sequences, as an earlier analysis found.

For this clone: What it binds is not known. The sample carries other DNA sequences with the same CDR3.

PCR employed 60 Vbeta and 13 Jbeta primers. TCRdb's copy holds only in-frame clones and misses some; the assay was immunoSEQ multiplex PCR. The sample lists around 120,000 clones, approximately 72% seen once, with roughly 3% in the top ten. Broader study findings: The authors confirmed in vitro that three CMV-associated chains were specific for CMV antigens.

The sample consisted of PBMCs. This receptor was obtained from a human donor in good health.

The CDR3 loop reads CASSLGLAGETQYF. The CDR3, as DNA: TGTGCCAGCAGCTTAGGGTTAGCGGGAGAGACCCAGTACTTC. V is TRBV7-9 and J is TRBJ2-5; 7 bases map to TRBD2. V was clipped by 1 base and J by 4 bases; unmatched bases: 3. The CDR3 is 14 amino acids. Germline loops: CDR1 SEHNR, CDR2 FQNEAQ (reference sequence).